The following is a T cell receptor beta chain sequence with its context. As yet, its antigen is unknown. The sample belongs to a study of shared clonotypes between healthy human individuals. Produced via immunoSEQ multiplex PCR; TCRdb's table is partial and in-frame only. The sample records approximately 2,000,000 clones, less than 95% being singletons. Findings and limits, study-wide: Clonotypes shared by all four donors outscored non-shared clonotypes in generation probability.

V was trimmed by 5 bases and J by 4 bases, leaving 17 bases between them. Germline CDR1 and CDR2: SGHTA and FQGNSA. The CDR3 covers 15 residues. The chain recombines TRBV7-2 with TRBJ1-1; D might be TRBD1 (5 bases). The receptor's source is a man aged 18 to 30 in good health. Some clones in this sample may be carry-over from other donors' samples. The sequenced sample consisted of naive CD4+ T cells from PBMCs. Regarding subset: CD45RA+ positively selected. The CDR3 loop is CASSGGGAGGTEAFF. The CDR3 DNA reads as TGTGCCAGCAGCGGTGGCGGGGCCGGGGGCACTGAAGCTTTCTTT. The variable domain in full, completed from reference TRBV7-2 and TRBJ1-1, reads GAGVSQSPSNKVTEKGKDVELRCDPISGHTALYWYRQSLGQGLEFLIYFQGNSAPDKSGLPSDRFSAERTGGSVSTLTIQRTQQEDSAVYLCASSGGGAGGTEAFFGQGTRLTVV.